This is a list of T cell receptor beta chains from one sample in a study of T cells after yellow fever vaccination. From the 5' RACE reads, TCRdb called clonotypes with MiXCR, one entry per CDR3 protein. The table includes about 350,000 distinct CDR3 sequences, approximately 12% detected once. This specimen was CD4+ T cells sorted from PBMCs, taken 15 days after the yellow fever booster vaccination. The receptors originated from a man aged 18 to 30 who received the YFV17D yellow fever vaccine. The CDR3 runs from the conserved cysteine through the conserved F or W. The D gene is left open where the match is weak. Not all rows give a size; the values are once, few, many and, for expanded clones, a class.

CDR3nt: TGCGCCAGCAGATATAATGACAGGTTGAATTCACCCCTCCACTTT
CDR3aa: CASRYNDRLNSPLHF
d_gene: NA
abundance: many
j_gene: TRBJ1-6
v_gene: TRBV4-1

CDR3nt: TGTGCCAGCAGCATGGGACTAGCGGGGGTGTCAGAGACCCAGTACTTC
CDR3aa: CASSMGLAGVSETQYF
d_gene: TRBD2
abundance: NA
j_gene: TRBJ2-5
v_gene: TRBV7-8

CDR3nt: TGTGCCAGCAGCGGTCAGGGATTGAGCGGAAACACCATATATTTT
CDR3aa: CASSGQGLSGNTIYF
d_gene: NA
abundance: NA
j_gene: TRBJ1-3
v_gene: TRBV7-9

CDR3nt: TGCGCCAGCAGTGAAATGACTAGCGGGGTCTATGAGCAGTTCTTC
CDR3aa: CASSEMTSGVYEQFF
d_gene: TRBD2
abundance: NA
j_gene: TRBJ2-1
v_gene: TRBV10-2

CDR3nt: TGCGCCAGCAGCTTTGGGACAATCCAAGAGACCCAGTACTTC
CDR3aa: CASSFGTIQETQYF
d_gene: NA
abundance: NA
j_gene: TRBJ2-5
v_gene: TRBV5-1

CDR3nt: TGTGCCAGCAGCTTAGGGGGACAGGGAAGTGTGCAGTACTTC
CDR3aa: CASSLGGQGSVQYF
d_gene: TRBD1
abundance: NA
j_gene: TRBJ2-7
v_gene: TRBV7-8

CDR3nt: TGCGCCACCTCCGAAACTAGCGTGGACACCGGGGAGCTGTTTTTT
CDR3aa: CATSETSVDTGELFF
d_gene: TRBD2
abundance: few
j_gene: TRBJ2-2
v_gene: TRBV4-3

CDR3nt: TGCGCCAGTACCGGGACAGTAAACACTGAAGCTTTCTTT
CDR3aa: CASTGTVNTEAFF
d_gene: TRBD1
abundance: few
j_gene: TRBJ1-1
v_gene: TRBV5-1

CDR3nt: TGTGCCAGCAGCTTTCGGCGGGGGGAACTCACAGATACGCAGTATTTT
CDR3aa: CASSFRRGELTDTQYF
d_gene: TRBD2
abundance: few
j_gene: TRBJ2-3
v_gene: TRBV14

CDR3nt: TGTGCCACCAGTGATCGGACTAGCACCCCAGAGACCCAGTACTTC
CDR3aa: CATSDRTSTPETQYF
d_gene: TRBD2
abundance: many
j_gene: TRBJ2-5
v_gene: TRBV24-1

CDR3nt: TGCAGTGCTAGTGGTAGCGGGGGCTTCCTTTACGAGCAGTACTTC
CDR3aa: CSASGSGGFLYEQYF
d_gene: TRBD2
abundance: few
j_gene: TRBJ2-7
v_gene: TRBV20-1

CDR3nt: TGCGCCAGCAGCTCCCTTCCGGGACAGGGTCTGCTAGCCAAAAACATTCAGTACTTC
CDR3aa: CASSSLPGQGLLAKNIQYF
d_gene: TRBD1
abundance: few
j_gene: TRBJ2-4
v_gene: TRBV5-1

CDR3nt: TGTGCCTGGAAGACAGGGGACTATGGCTACACCTTC
CDR3aa: CAWKTGDYGYTF
d_gene: TRBD1
abundance: few
j_gene: TRBJ1-2
v_gene: TRBV30

CDR3nt: TGTGCCAGCAGCCAACTGCCCTCTAGGGCTGACATTCAGTACTTC
CDR3aa: CASSQLPSRADIQYF
d_gene: NA
abundance: NA
j_gene: TRBJ2-4
v_gene: TRBV3-1

CDR3nt: TGCGCCAGCAGCTTGGCCCCAACAAGGGGGAATGAAAAACTGTTTTTT
CDR3aa: CASSLAPTRGNEKLFF
d_gene: NA
abundance: NA
j_gene: TRBJ1-4
v_gene: TRBV5-1

CDR3nt: TGTGCCAGCAGCCAAGTGGGGGGGGCGAACACTGAAGCTTTCTTT
CDR3aa: CASSQVGGANTEAFF
d_gene: NA
abundance: NA
j_gene: TRBJ1-1
v_gene: TRBV3-1

CDR3nt: TGTGCCAGCAGCTTATACGCCGTGAACACTGAAGCTTTCTTT
CDR3aa: CASSLYAVNTEAFF
d_gene: NA
abundance: NA
j_gene: TRBJ1-1
v_gene: TRBV7-2

CDR3nt: TGTGCCAGCAGCTTAGTGGGCATGGGACGGATCTCCTACGAGCAGTACTTC
CDR3aa: CASSLVGMGRISYEQYF
d_gene: NA
abundance: few
j_gene: TRBJ2-7
v_gene: TRBV7-8

CDR3nt: TGTGCCAGCAGCTTAGTCGATTACCAGCCCCAGCATTTT
CDR3aa: CASSLVDYQPQHF
d_gene: NA
abundance: many
j_gene: TRBJ1-5
v_gene: TRBV7-8

CDR3nt: TGTGCCAGCTCACCAGCGGGGAGCGAGACCCAGTACTTC
CDR3aa: CASSPAGSETQYF
d_gene: NA
abundance: many
j_gene: TRBJ2-5
v_gene: TRBV18

CDR3nt: TGTGCCATCAGTGGCGGATACAGCTCTGGAAACACCATATATTTT
CDR3aa: CAISGGYSSGNTIYF
d_gene: NA
abundance: NA
j_gene: TRBJ1-3
v_gene: TRBV10-3

CDR3nt: TGTGCCAGCAGCCAGACAGGCCCGGAGGAAAACATTCAGTACTTC
CDR3aa: CASSQTGPEENIQYF
d_gene: NA
abundance: NA
j_gene: TRBJ2-4
v_gene: TRBV4-2

CDR3nt: TGTGCCAGCAGCTTAGTTTCCGGGAGTAACTATGGCTACACCTTC
CDR3aa: CASSLVSGSNYGYTF
d_gene: NA
abundance: few
j_gene: TRBJ1-2
v_gene: TRBV7-9

CDR3nt: TGTGCCACGCATCCAAGGGAGTCCTACGAGCAGTACTTC
CDR3aa: CATHPRESYEQYF
d_gene: NA
abundance: few
j_gene: TRBJ2-7
v_gene: TRBV10-3

CDR3nt: TGTGCCATCAGTGAGTCATGGGGGGTTCAGCCCCAGCATTTT
CDR3aa: CAISESWGVQPQHF
d_gene: NA
abundance: few
j_gene: TRBJ1-5
v_gene: TRBV10-3

CDR3nt: TGCAGTGCGGTTGCGGCAAGTGCCTATGGCTACACCTTC
CDR3aa: CSAVAASAYGYTF
d_gene: NA
abundance: few
j_gene: TRBJ1-2
v_gene: TRBV20-1

CDR3nt: TGCGCCAGCAGCACTGACAGGGGCTCGTTCGAGCAGTACTTC
CDR3aa: CASSTDRGSFEQYF
d_gene: TRBD1
abundance: NA
j_gene: TRBJ2-7
v_gene: TRBV5-1

CDR3nt: TGTGCCACCAGTGAGGCTGGGTCCCAAGAGACCCAGTACTTC
CDR3aa: CATSEAGSQETQYF
d_gene: NA
abundance: NA
j_gene: TRBJ2-5
v_gene: TRBV24-1

CDR3nt: TGCGCCAGCAGCTTGGCGGGGGGGCCAGCAGATACGCAGTATTTT
CDR3aa: CASSLAGGPADTQYF
d_gene: TRBD2
abundance: many
j_gene: TRBJ2-3
v_gene: TRBV5-1